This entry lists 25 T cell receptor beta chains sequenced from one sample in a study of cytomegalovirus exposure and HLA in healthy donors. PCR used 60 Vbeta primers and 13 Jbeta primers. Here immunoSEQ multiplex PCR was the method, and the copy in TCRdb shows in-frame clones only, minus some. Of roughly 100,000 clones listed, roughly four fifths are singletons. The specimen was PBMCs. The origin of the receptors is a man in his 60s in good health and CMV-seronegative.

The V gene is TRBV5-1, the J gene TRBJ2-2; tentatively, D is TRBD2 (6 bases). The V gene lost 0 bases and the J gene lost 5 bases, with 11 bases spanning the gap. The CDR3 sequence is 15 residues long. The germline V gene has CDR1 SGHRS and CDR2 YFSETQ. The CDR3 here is CASSLVGGTTGELFF. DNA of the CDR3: TGCGCCAGCAGCTTGGTGGGGGGAACTACCGGGGAGCTGTTTTTT.

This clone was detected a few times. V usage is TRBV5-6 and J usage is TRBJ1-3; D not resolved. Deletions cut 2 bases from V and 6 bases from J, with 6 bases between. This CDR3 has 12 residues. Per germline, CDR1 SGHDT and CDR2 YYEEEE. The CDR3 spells CASSFSQNTIYF. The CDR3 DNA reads TGTGCCAGCAGCTTTAGCCAAAACACCATATATTTT. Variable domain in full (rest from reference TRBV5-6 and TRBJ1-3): DAGVTQSPTHLIKTRGQQVTLRCSPKSGHDTVSWYQQALGQGPQFIFQYYEEEERQRGNFPDRFSGHQFPNYSSELNVNALLLGDSALYLCASSFSQNTIYFGEGSWLTVV.

DNA for the CDR3: TGTGCCGGAGGAGAGTGGGGGCAGGGTAACACCGGGGAGCTGTTTTTT. This sequence encodes CAGGEWGQGNTGELFF. V gene TRBV11-2 combines with J gene TRBJ2-2, with D tentatively TRBD1 (6 bases). Germline V gene data show CDR1 as SGHAT and CDR2 as FQNNGV. Trimming pared 11 bases from V and 2 bases from J, leaving 21 bases between. CDR3 length equals 16 residues.

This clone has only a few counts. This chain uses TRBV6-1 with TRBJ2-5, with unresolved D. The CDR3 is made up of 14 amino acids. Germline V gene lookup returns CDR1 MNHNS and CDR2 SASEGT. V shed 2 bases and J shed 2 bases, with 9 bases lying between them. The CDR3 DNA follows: TGTGCCAGCAGTGAACAGTACGATCAAGAGACCCAGTACTTC. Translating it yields CASSEQYDQETQYF.

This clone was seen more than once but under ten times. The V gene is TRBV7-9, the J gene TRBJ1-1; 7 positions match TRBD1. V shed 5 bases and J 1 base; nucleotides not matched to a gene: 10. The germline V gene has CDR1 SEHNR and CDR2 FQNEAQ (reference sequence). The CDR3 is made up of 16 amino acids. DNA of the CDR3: TGTGCCAGCAGCCAAAGCCCAGGGGGACAGAACACTGAAGCTTTCTTT. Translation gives CASSQSPGGQNTEAFF.

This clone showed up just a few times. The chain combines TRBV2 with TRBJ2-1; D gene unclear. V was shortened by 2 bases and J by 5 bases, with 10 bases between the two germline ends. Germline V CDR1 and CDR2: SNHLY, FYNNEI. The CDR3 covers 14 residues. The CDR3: CASSEFGRNNEQFF. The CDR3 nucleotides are TGTGCCAGCAGTGAATTTGGGCGTAACAATGAGCAGTTCTTC.

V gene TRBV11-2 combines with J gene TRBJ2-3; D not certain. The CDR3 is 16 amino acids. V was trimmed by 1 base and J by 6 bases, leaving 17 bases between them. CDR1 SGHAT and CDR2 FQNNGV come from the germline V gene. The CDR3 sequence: CASSLGASLESDTQYF. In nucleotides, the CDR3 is TGTGCCAGCAGCTTAGGCGCCAGTTTGGAGTCTGATACGCAGTATTTT.

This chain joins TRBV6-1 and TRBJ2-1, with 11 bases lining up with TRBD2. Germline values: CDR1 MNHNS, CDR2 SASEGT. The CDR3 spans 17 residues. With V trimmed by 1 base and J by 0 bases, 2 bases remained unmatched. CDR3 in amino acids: CASSEVAGGSSYNEQFF. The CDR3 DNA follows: TGTGCCAGCAGTGAAGTAGCGGGGGGGAGCTCCTACAATGAGCAGTTCTTC.

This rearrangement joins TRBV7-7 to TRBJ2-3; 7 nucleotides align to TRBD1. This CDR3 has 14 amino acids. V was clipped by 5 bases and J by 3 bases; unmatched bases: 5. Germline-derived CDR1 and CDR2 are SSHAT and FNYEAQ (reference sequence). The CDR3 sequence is CASSQQGWTDTQYF. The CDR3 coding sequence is TGTGCCAGCAGCCAACAGGGGTGGACAGATACGCAGTATTTT.

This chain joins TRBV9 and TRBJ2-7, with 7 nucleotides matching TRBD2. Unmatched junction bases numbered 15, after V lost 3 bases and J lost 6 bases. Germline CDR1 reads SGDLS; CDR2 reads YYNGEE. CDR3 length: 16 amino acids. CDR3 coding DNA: TGTGCCAGCAGCGGTCAACTAGCGACTAACCCGGGCGAGCAGTACTTC. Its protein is CASSGQLATNPGEQYF. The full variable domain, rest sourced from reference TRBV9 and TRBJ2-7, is DSGVTQTPKHLITATGQRVTLRCSPRSGDLSVYWYQQSLDQGLQFLIQYYNGEERAKGNILERFSAQQFPDLHSELNLSSLELGDSALYFCASSGQLATNPGEQYFGPGTRLTVT.

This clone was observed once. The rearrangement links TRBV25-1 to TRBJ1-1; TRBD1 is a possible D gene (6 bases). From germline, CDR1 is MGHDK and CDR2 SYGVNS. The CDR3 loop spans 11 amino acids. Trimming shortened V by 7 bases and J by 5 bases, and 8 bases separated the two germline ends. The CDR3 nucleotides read TGTGCCAGCACCAGGGGTACTGAAGCTTTCTTT. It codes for CASTRGTEAFF.

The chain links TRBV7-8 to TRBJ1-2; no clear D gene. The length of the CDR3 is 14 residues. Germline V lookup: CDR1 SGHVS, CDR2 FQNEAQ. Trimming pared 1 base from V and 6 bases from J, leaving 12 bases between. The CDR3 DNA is TGTGCCAGCAGCTTAGGTTTGGGAGGCGATGGCTACACCTTC. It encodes CASSLGLGGDGYTF.

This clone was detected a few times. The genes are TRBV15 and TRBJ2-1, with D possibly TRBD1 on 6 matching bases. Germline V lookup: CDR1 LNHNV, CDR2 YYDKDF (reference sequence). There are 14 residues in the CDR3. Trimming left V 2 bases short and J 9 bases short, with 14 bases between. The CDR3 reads CATSRLTGLGEQFF. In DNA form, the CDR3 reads TGTGCCACCAGCAGACTTACAGGGCTTGGTGAGCAGTTCTTC. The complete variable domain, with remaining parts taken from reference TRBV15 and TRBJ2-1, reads DAMVIQNPRYQVTQFGKPVTLSCSQTLNHNVMYWYQQKSSQAPKLLFHYYDKDFNNEADTPDNFQSRRPNTSFCFLDIRSPGLGDTAMYLCATSRLTGLGEQFFGPGTRLTVL.

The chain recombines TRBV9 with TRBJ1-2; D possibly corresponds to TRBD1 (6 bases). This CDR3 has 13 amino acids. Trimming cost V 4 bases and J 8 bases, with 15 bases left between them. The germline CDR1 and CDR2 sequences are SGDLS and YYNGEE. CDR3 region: CASSPGRGAGYTF. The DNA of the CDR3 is TGTGCCAGCAGCCCAGGGAGGGGGGCGGGCTACACCTTC.

In nucleotides, the CDR3 is TGCGCCAGCAGCTTGCCTCCACTCCGGGACAGAAACGAGCAGTACTTC. This codes for CASSLPPLRDRNEQYF. The V gene is TRBV5-1, the J gene TRBJ2-7, with 7 positions matching TRBD1. The ends lost 1 base at V and 5 bases at J; junction bases unmatched: 12. Germline V gives CDR1 SGHRS, CDR2 YFSETQ. This CDR3 has 16 residues. Together with reference TRBV5-1 and TRBJ2-7, the CDR3 gives the full variable domain: KAGVTQTPRYLIKTRGQQVTLSCSPISGHRSVSWYQQTPGQGLQFLFEYFSETQRNKGNFPGRFSGRQFSNSRSEMNVSTLELGDSALYLCASSLPPLRDRNEQYFGPGTRLTVT.

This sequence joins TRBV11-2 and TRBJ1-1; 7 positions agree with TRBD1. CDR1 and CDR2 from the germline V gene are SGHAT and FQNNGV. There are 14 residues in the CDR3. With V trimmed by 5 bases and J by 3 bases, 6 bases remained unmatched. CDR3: CASSPNRGDTEAFF. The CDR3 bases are TGTGCCAGCAGCCCCAACAGGGGCGACACTGAAGCTTTCTTT.

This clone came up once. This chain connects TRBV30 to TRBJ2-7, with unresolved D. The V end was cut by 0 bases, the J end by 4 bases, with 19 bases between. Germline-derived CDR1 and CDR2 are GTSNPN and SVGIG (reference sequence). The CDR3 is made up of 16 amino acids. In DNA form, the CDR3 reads TGTGCCTGGAGTGTACCTCCCCGGGTGGGTATATACGAGCAGTACTTC. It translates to CAWSVPPRVGIYEQYF. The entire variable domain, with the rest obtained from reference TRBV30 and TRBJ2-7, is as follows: SQTIHQWPATLVQPVGSPLSLECTVEGTSNPNLYWYRQAAGRGLQLLFYSVGIGQISSEVPQNLSASRPQDRQFILSSKKLLLSDSGFYLCAWSVPPRVGIYEQYFGPGTRLTVT.

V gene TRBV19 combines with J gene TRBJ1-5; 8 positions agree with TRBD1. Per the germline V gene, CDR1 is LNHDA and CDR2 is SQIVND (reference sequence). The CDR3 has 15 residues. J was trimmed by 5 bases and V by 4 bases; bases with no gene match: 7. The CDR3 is CASSNGRGLDQPQHF. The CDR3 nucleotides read TGTGCCAGTAGTAACGGCAGGGGGCTTGATCAGCCCCAGCATTTT.

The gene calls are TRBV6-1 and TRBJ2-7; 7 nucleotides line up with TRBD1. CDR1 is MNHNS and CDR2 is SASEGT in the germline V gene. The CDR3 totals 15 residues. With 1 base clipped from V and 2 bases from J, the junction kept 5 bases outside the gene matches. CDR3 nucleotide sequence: TGTGCCAGCAGTGAAGGACAGGGTTTCCCCTACGAGCAGTACGTC. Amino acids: CASSEGQGFPYEQYV.

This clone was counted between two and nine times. The CDR3 region is CASMEGGAGSYEQYF. Here the CDR3 DNA reads TGTGCCAGCATGGAAGGGGGCGCCGGCTCCTACGAGCAGTACTTC. V and J are TRBV6-5 and TRBJ2-7; TRBD1 agrees at 7 bases. Per the germline V gene, CDR1 is MNHEY and CDR2 is SVGAGI. The CDR3 is 15 residues long. Trimming took 7 bases from V and 0 from J; bases not matched to a gene: 9.

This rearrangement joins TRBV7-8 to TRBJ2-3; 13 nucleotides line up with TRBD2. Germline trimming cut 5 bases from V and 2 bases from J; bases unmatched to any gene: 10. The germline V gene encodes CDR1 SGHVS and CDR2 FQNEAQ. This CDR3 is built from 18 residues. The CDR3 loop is CASSQQLAGGPDTDTQYF. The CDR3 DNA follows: TGTGCCAGCAGCCAACAACTAGCGGGGGGGCCGGACACAGATACGCAGTATTTT.

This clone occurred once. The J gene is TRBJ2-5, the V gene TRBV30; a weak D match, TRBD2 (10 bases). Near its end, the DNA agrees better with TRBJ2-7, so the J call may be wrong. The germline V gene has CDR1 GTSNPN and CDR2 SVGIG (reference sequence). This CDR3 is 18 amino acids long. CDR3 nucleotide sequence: TGTGCCTGGACGGGGACAGGGTGGACTAGCGGCCCTTCAAACGAGCAGTACTTC. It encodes CAWTGTGWTSGPSNEQYF.

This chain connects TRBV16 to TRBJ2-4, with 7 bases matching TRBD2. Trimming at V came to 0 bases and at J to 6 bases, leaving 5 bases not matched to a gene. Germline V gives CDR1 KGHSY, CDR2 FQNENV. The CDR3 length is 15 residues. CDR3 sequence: CASSQSRTRTNIQYF. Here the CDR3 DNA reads TGTGCCAGCAGCCAATCCCGGACTAGAACAAACATTCAGTACTTC.

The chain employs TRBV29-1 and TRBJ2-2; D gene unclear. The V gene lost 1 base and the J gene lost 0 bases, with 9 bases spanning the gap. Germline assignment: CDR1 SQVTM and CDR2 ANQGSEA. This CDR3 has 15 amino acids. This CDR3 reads CSVEGSDSNTGELFF. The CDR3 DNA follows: TGCAGCGTTGAAGGAAGCGACTCGAACACCGGGGAGCTGTTTTTT.

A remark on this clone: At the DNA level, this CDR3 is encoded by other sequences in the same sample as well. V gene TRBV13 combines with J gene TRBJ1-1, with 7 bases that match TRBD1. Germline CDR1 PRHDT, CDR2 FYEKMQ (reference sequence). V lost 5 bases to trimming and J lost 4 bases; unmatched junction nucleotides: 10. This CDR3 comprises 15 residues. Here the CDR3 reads CASSQDREFGTEAFF. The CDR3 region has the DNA TGTGCCAGCAGCCAAGACAGGGAATTCGGCACTGAAGCTTTCTTT.